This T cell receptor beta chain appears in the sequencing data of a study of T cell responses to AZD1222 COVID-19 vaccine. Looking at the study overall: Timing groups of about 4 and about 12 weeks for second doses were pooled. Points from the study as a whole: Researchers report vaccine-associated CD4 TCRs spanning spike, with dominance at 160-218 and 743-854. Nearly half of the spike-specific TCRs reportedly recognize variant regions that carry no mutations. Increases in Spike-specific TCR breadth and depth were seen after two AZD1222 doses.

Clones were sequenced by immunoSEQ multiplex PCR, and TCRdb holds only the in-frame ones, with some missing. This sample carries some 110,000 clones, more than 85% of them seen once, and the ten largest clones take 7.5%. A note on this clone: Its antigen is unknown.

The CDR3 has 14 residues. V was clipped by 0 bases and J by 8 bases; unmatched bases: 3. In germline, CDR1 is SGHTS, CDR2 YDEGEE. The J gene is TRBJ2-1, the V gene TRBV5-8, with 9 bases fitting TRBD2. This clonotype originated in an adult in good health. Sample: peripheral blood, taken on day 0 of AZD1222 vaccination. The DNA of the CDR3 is TGTGCCAGCAGCTTGGGCGGGAGGGCCGATGAGCAGTTCTTC. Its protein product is CASSLGGRADEQFF.